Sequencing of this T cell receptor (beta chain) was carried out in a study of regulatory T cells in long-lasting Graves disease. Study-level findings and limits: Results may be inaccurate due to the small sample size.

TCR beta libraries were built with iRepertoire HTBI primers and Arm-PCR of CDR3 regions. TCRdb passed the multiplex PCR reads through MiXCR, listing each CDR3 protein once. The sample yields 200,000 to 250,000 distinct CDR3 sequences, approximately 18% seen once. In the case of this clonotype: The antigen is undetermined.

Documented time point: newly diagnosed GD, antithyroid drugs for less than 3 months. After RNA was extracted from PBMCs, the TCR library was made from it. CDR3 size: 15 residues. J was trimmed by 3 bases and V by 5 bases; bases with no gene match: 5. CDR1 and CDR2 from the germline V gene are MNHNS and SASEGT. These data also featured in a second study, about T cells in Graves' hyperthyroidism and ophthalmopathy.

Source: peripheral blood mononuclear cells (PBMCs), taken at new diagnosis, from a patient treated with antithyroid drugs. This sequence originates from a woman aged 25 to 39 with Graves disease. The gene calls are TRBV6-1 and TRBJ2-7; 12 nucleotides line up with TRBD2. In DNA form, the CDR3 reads TGTGCCAGCAGTCCCGGACTAGCGGGAATCTACGAGCAGTACTTC. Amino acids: CASSPGLAGIYEQYF.